These T cell receptor beta chains were read from a single sample in a study of CD8+CD57+ T cells in acquired aplastic anemia. TCRdb itself ran the reads through MiXCR, one entry per CDR3 protein. This table holds 200,000 or so distinct CDR3 sequences, roughly 50% found once. Sequenced sample: sorted CD4+, CD8+, or CD8+CD57+ T cells (not recorded which) from PBMCs. These receptor sequences come from a human donor with aplastic anemia. Both conserved end residues are part of each CDR3. The order of the fields is J gene, clone size, CDR3 length, V gene, D gene, CDR3 DNA, CDR3 protein. The D gene is left open where the match is weak. Rows give clone size only sometimes, using once, few, many, or a class for an expanded clone.

>TRBJ1-1|.|11|TRBV29-1|TRBD1
TGCACGGGACAGGGAGTAACTGAAGCTTTCTTT
CTGQGVTEAFF
>TRBJ1-1|.|11|TRBV7-9|.
TGTGCCAGCAGCTTACGAGGGAAAGCTTTCTTT
CASSLRGKAFF
>TRBJ1-6|many|16|TRBV19|.
TGTGCCAGTAGTATGTGGGGGAGCTCCTATAATTCACCCCTCCACTTT
CASSMWGSSYNSPLHF
>TRBJ2-7|.|15|TRBV10-2|TRBD1
TGCGCCAGCAGTCGGGTGCGGACAGGGCTCGGCGAGCAGTACTTC
CASSRVRTGLGEQYF
>TRBJ1-2|many|14|TRBV6-6|.
TGTGCCAGCCGCCCGGCCCTCCTCCCCTATGGCTACACCTTC
CASRPALLPYGYTF
>TRBJ1-6|.|16|TRBV7-3|TRBD1
TGTGCCAGCAGCTTAAGTGGGCAGGGGGCAGGTTCACCCCTCCACTTT
CASSLSGQGAGSPLHF
>TRBJ2-7|.|12|TRBV20-1|.
TGCAGTGCTAGTGGACTTCAATACGAGCAGTACTTC
CSASGLQYEQYF
>TRBJ1-6|many|16|TRBV20-1|.
TGCAGTGCTAGAGATGGGGGAAAGGCCTATAATTCACCCCTCCACTTT
CSARDGGKAYNSPLHF
>TRBJ2-5|few|13|TRBV9|TRBD2
TGTGCCAGCAGCGTTGGCGGGGGAGAGACCCAGTACTTC
CASSVGGGETQYF
>TRBJ2-7|.|13|TRBV11-3|TRBD2
TGTGCCATTCCGGGACTAGCGATCTACGAGCAGTACTTC
CAIPGLAIYEQYF
>TRBJ1-1|many|12|TRBV5-1|TRBD1
TGCGCCAGCTCCACAGGGGACACTGAAGCTTTCTTT
CASSTGDTEAFF
>TRBJ1-4|many|15|TRBV6-6|TRBD1
TGTGCCAGCAGTTACAAGAGGGGGCTCAATGAAAAACTGTTTTTT
CASSYKRGLNEKLFF
>TRBJ2-1|many|13|TRBV12-3/TRBV12-4|.
TGTGCCAGCAGCCCTACAGAAAGGAATGAGCAGTTCTTC
CASSPTERNEQFF